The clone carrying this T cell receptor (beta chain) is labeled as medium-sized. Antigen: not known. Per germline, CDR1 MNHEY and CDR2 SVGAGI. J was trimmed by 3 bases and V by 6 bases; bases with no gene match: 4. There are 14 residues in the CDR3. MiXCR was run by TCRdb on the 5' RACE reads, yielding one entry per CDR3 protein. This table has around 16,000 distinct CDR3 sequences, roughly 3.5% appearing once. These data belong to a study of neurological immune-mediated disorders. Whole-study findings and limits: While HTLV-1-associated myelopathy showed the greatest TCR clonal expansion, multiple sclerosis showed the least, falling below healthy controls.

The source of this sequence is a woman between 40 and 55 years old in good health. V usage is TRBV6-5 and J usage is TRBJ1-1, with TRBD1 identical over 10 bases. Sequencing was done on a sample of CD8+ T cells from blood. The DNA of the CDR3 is TGTGCCAGCAGGAAGGACAGGGGGTACACTGAAGCTTTCTTT. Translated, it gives CASRKDRGYTEAFF.